This T cell receptor beta chain comes out of a study of T cell repertoires in cytomegalovirus infection. Study-wide results and limits: Frequencies of public TCR beta families were cumulated, and this identified carriers of CMV plus the relevant HLA.

MiXCR, run by TCRdb on the reads, gives a single entry per CDR3 protein. The sample records around 570,000 distinct CDR3 sequences, just under 40% being singletons. This CDR3 is 15 amino acids long. V was shortened by 3 bases and J by 6 bases, with 17 bases between the two germline ends. As for this clonotype: What it binds is not known.

The chain recombines TRBV12-3 or TRBV12-4 with TRBJ1-2; TRBD1 might be the D (6 bases). The TCR originated in a human donor in good health (CMV status not recorded). Some clones in this sample may be carry-over from other donors' samples. Specimen: cultured PBMCs, collected from culture after CMV antigen stimulation. CDR3 sequence (DNA): TGTGCCAGCAGTTTGGAAATACAGGGACCCCATGGCTACACCTTC. It is translated as CASSLEIQGPHGYTF.